These 10 T cell receptor beta chains were sequenced from one sample in a study of blood T cell repertoires in COVID-19. The assay was immunoSEQ multiplex PCR, and TCRdb's table has in-frame clones only and misses some. The sample consists of 30,000 to 40,000 clones, 85% to 95% of them appearing once. The sample comprised peripheral blood. Receptors originate from a male donor with active COVID-19.

V gene TRBV4-1 combines with J gene TRBJ1-1; D is perhaps TRBD1 (6 bases). The germline V gene has CDR1 MGHRA and CDR2 YSYEKL. CDR3 size: 13 residues. The V and J ends lost 4 bases and 4 bases respectively, with 10 bases between them. The CDR3 bases are TGCGCCAGCAGCCGGGGGCATGGCACTGAAGCTTTCTTT. Translating it yields CASSRGHGTEAFF.

The CDR3 protein is CASSSGSPIETQYF. The CDR3 DNA is TGTGCCAGCAGTTCAGGCAGCCCCATAGAGACCCAGTACTTC. The chain employs TRBV28 and TRBJ2-5; D gene uncertain. V lost 4 bases and J 4 bases, leaving 13 bases between the germline ends. CDR1 is MDHEN, CDR2 SYDVKM, per germline. The CDR3 contains 14 residues.

The rearrangement uses TRBV10-3 and TRBJ1-5, with D hard to call. Germline assignment: CDR1 ENHRY and CDR2 SYGVKD. This CDR3 is built from 16 residues. V was clipped by 3 bases and J by 0 bases, with 12 bases between them. DNA of the CDR3: TGTGCCATCAGTGAAAGCGTGATCAATAGCAATCAGCCCCAGCATTTT. Its protein product is CAISESVINSNQPQHF.

This rearrangement joins TRBV7-2 to TRBJ1-5; TRBD1 is a possible D gene (5 bases). The germline V gene encodes CDR1 SGHTA and CDR2 FQGNSA. Trimming took off 1 base at V and 4 bases at J, with 11 bases between the two ends. The CDR3 totals 15 residues. CDR3 bases: TGTGCCAGCAGCTTAGATAGGACACCGAATCAGCCCCAGCATTTT. It encodes CASSLDRTPNQPQHF.

The V gene is TRBV30, the J gene TRBJ1-2; perhaps TRBD1 as D (6 bases). The CDR3 length is 15 residues. The germline CDR1 and CDR2 sequences are GTSNPN and SVGIG (reference sequence). V dropped 3 bases and J dropped 5 bases, with 19 bases sitting between them. CDR3 nucleotides: TGTGCCTGGAGCCCCCAGGTGGGACATCTTTATGGCTACACCTTC. It codes for CAWSPQVGHLYGYTF.

The chain is built from TRBV6-5 and TRBJ2-2; 8 bases fit TRBD2. The J segment lost 4 bases and the V segment lost 6 bases, leaving 7 bases of the junction unmatched. Germline values: CDR1 MNHEY, CDR2 SVGAGI. The CDR3 length is 15 residues. This chain's CDR3 is CASSTGTSRTGELFF. DNA of the CDR3: TGTGCCAGCAGCACCGGGACTAGTCGCACCGGGGAGCTGTTTTTT.

V gene TRBV13 combines with J gene TRBJ1-1; TRBD1 aligns across 7 bases. Germline lookup yields CDR1 PRHDT and CDR2 FYEKMQ (reference sequence). The CDR3 totals 18 residues. Trimming took 1 base from V and 3 from J; bases not matched to a gene: 14. The CDR3 is CASSLADRFGRGYTEAFF. CDR3 nucleotide sequence: TGTGCCAGCAGCTTAGCAGACAGGTTTGGCAGGGGGTACACTGAAGCTTTCTTT.

This rearrangement joins TRBV3-1 (or the pseudogene TRBV3-2) to TRBJ2-4, with 15 positions matching TRBD2. Per germline, CDR1 LGHDT and CDR2 YNNKEL (reference sequence). The CDR3 runs to 19 residues. J gave up 0 bases and V 2 bases, and 5 bases lay outside the gene matches. The CDR3 sequence is CASSQPSGLAGGAKNIQYF. The CDR3 DNA reads as TGTGCCAGCAGCCAACCCTCGGGACTAGCGGGGGGAGCCAAAAACATTCAGTACTTC.

J is TRBJ1-2 and V is TRBV2, with 7 nucleotides matching TRBD1. CDR3 length equals 16 residues. Trimming cost V 1 base and J 7 bases; bases outside gene matches: 12. Germline CDR1 reads SNHLY; CDR2 reads FYNNEI. In nucleotides, the CDR3 is TGTGCCAGCAGTGAAGGGGCAGGGGGAAGATTAAGTGGCTACACCTTC. The encoded protein is CASSEGAGGRLSGYTF.

The chain combines TRBV18 with TRBJ2-7; weak D call: TRBD1 (7 bases). The germline V gene encodes CDR1 KGHSH and CDR2 LQKENI. This CDR3 comprises 15 residues. V lost 4 bases to trimming and J lost 2 bases, with 15 bases between them. CDR3 protein: CASSLKEGATYEQYF. CDR3 in DNA: TGTGCCAGCTCACTGAAGGAGGGGGCGACCTACGAGCAGTACTTC.